This T cell receptor (beta chain) is drawn from a study of cytomegalovirus exposure and HLA in healthy donors. 60 Vbeta and 13 Jbeta primers were used in PCR. TCRdb's table, derived via immunoSEQ multiplex PCR, lists solely in-frame clones and lacks some. There are 150,000 to 200,000 clones in the sample; roughly 85% occur only once, and less than 2.5% lies in the top ten. Findings of the study overall: Of the V segments, some could not be distinguished, including TRBV6-2 and TRBV6-3, and were excluded. Among TCR sequences, most were rare, though some public TCRs appeared in many donors. Earlier findings revealed that most TCR beta V segments proved productive either about 87% or about 30% of the time.

This clone was detected only once. Its cognate antigen is unknown. Germline V gene lookup returns CDR1 MNHNY and CDR2 SVGAGI (reference sequence). Trimming at V came to 5 bases and at J to 9 bases, leaving 8 bases not matched to a gene. This CDR3 region has 14 residues. Sequenced sample: PBMCs. The chain joins TRBV6-6 to TRBJ2-1; 9 bases line up with TRBD2. This sequence originates from a woman in her forties or fifties in good health and CMV-seronegative. As DNA, the CDR3 is TGTGCCAGCAGTAGCACTAGCGGGCCGGGTGAGCAGTTCTTC. This codes for CASSSTSGPGEQFF.